This T cell receptor beta chain came from a study of blood T cell repertoires in COVID-19. Study details: Some COVID-19 samples were acute and others convalescent; all came from the United States, Italy and Spain. From T cells, B-cell-depleted T cells, or PBMCs came the material, which was cDNA or gDNA.

J lost 4 bases, V lost 3 bases, and 1 base had no gene match. Germline V gene sequence: CDR1 KGHDR, CDR2 SFDVKD. This CDR3 has 13 amino acids. Per the original data handling: For nucleated cells, counts were estimated from reference gene primer amplification. Profiled with immunoSEQ multiplex PCR; TCRdb holds only in-frame clones, not every one. V and J calls and clone size are those listed in that table; D and trimming were worked out from the DNA. The profile shows roughly 330,000 clones, 70% to 90% of them singletons. This TCR was recovered from a young man who had recovered from COVID-19. Specimen: peripheral blood. The chain carries TRBV24-1 and TRBJ1-1, with 7 bases identical to TRBD1. In DNA, the CDR3 is TGTGCCACCAGTGATGCAGGGGGCACTGAAGCTTTCTTT. Its protein product is CATSDAGGTEAFF.